A single T cell receptor beta chain is shown here with its context. Genomic DNA came from blood conventional CD4+ T cells gated CD25-low CD127-high. The sample originates from a study of regulatory and conventional T cells in RAG deficiency. The table came from immunoSEQ multiplex PCR; TCRdb's copy has only in-frame clones and leaves some out. The sample includes roughly 29,000 clones, roughly 96% of them seen just once. There are 15 residues in the CDR3. Germline V CDR1 and CDR2: SGHKS, YYEKEE (reference sequence). Trimming cost V 0 bases and J 2 bases, with 11 bases left between them. These data also featured in a second study, about regulatory T cells. From that paper: The primer mix had 52 TRBV and 13 TRBJ primers.

The TCR sequence derives from a human donor in good health. The sample taken for sequencing was CD25- CD4+ T cells sorted from blood. The chain is built from TRBV5-5 and TRBJ1-2; TRBD1 is a possible D gene (6 bases). This CDR3 reads CASSLVTGQNYGYTF. CDR3 bases: TGTGCCAGCAGCTTGGTTACAGGGCAAAACTATGGCTACACCTTC.